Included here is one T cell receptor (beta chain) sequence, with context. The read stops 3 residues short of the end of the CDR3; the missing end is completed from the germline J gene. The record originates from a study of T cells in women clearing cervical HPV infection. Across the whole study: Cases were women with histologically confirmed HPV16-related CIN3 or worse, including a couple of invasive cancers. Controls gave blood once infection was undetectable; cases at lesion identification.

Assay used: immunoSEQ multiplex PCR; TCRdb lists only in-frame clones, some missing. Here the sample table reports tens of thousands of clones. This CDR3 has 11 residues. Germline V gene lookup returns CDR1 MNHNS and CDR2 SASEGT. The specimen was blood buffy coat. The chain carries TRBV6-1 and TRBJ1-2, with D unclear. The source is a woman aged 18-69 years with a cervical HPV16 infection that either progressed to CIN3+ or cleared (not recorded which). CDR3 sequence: CASSEIEPYTF. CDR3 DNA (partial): TGTGCCAGCAGTGAAATAGAGCCC.